Each of the 28 T cell receptor beta chains below was sequenced from the same sample in a study of regulatory T cells in long-lasting Graves disease. For TCR beta, libraries came from iRepertoire HTBI primers and Arm-PCR of CDR3 regions. TCRdb reprocessed the multiplex PCR reads with MiXCR, giving one entry per CDR3 protein. Among about 560,000 distinct CDR3 sequences listed, 16% were seen once. Time point here: newly diagnosed GD, antithyroid drugs for less than 3 months. PBMC RNA served as the TCR library source. These data were also filed under a second study, of T cells in Graves' hyperthyroidism and ophthalmopathy.

Specimen: peripheral blood mononuclear cells (PBMCs), collected at new diagnosis, from a patient treated with antithyroid drugs. Receptors were obtained from a man younger than 35 with Graves disease.

This clonotype has a handful of counts. DNA for the CDR3: TGTGCCAGTAGTATTCTTCGGGGTAAGGATGGCTACACCTTC. Residues: CASSILRGKDGYTF. The V and J genes are TRBV19 and TRBJ1-2; D not resolved. Germline V gene data show CDR1 as LNHDA and CDR2 as SQIVND (reference sequence). The CDR3 is made up of 14 amino acids. The germline V and J ends were trimmed by 3 bases and 6 bases, with 14 bases remaining between them.

A few counts support this clonotype. The CDR3 spells CASSARMEGTQYF. DNA of the CDR3: TGTGCCAGCAGCGCCAGGATGGAGGGAACGCAGTATTTT. The chain employs TRBV9 and TRBJ2-3; maybe TRBD2 (6 bases). The ends were cut back, 3 bases at V and 9 bases at J, with 14 bases in the middle. The CDR3 extends over 13 amino acids. Germline values: CDR1 SGDLS, CDR2 YYNGEE. The whole variable domain, remainder taken from reference TRBV9 and TRBJ2-3, is DSGVTQTPKHLITATGQRVTLRCSPRSGDLSVYWYQQSLDQGLQFLIQYYNGEERAKGNILERFSAQQFPDLHSELNLSSLELGDSALYFCASSARMEGTQYFGPGTRLTVL.

This clonotype turned up a few times. The chain recombines TRBV27 with TRBJ2-7; maybe TRBD1 (6 bases). Looked up from germline, CDR1 is MNHEY and CDR2 is SMNVEV (reference sequence). V shed 5 bases and J shed 4 bases, with 12 bases lying between them. The CDR3 extends over 13 amino acids. CDR3 protein: CASSTQGSYEQYF. DNA for the CDR3: TGTGCCAGCAGTACACAGGGTTCGTACGAGCAGTACTTC.

The table lists this clonotype with a few counts. V usage is TRBV5-4 and J usage is TRBJ2-5; 7 bases align to TRBD1. The CDR3 is made up of 14 amino acids. Trimming took 2 bases from V and 6 from J; bases not matched to a gene: 7. The germline gives CDR1 SGHNT, CDR2 YYREEE (reference sequence). The CDR3 bases are TGTGCCAGCAGCTTAGACAGGGTTGGGAAGACCCAGTACTTC. It codes for CASSLDRVGKTQYF.

The CDR3 loop reads CSARDEVGAQPQHF. CDR3 DNA sequence: TGCAGTGCTAGAGATGAGGTTGGGGCTCAGCCCCAGCATTTT. The chain recombines TRBV20-1 with TRBJ1-5; weak D call: TRBD1 (5 bases). Germline CDR1 and CDR2: DFQATT and SNEGSKA (reference sequence). This CDR3 is 14 amino acids long. Trimming took off 0 bases at V and 6 bases at J, with 12 bases between the two ends.

This clonotype showed up many times. The chain links TRBV2 to TRBJ2-1; the D is unclear. Per the germline V gene, CDR1 is SNHLY and CDR2 is FYNNEI. V lost 8 bases and J 6 bases, leaving 8 bases between the germline ends. The CDR3 runs to 11 residues. This chain's CDR3 is CASSAGNEQFF. The DNA for the CDR3 is TGTGCCAGCTCTGCTGGCAATGAGCAGTTCTTC.

This clonotype showed up many times. J is TRBJ2-5 and V is TRBV11-1; D is ambiguous. CDR1 and CDR2 from the germline V gene are SGHAT and FQDESV (reference sequence). V gave up 2 bases and J gave up 5 bases, with 15 bases separating them. This CDR3 comprises 15 residues. The CDR3 protein is CASSLSRATYETQYF. The CDR3 region has the DNA TGTGCCAGCAGCTTATCTCGGGCGACGTACGAGACCCAGTACTTC.

This clonotype was observed a handful of times. The gene calls are TRBV20-1 and TRBJ2-1, with 11 bases aligning to TRBD2. Germline CDR1 DFQATT, CDR2 SNEGSKA (reference sequence). The CDR3 covers 15 residues. V lost 2 bases, J lost 5 bases, and 5 bases stayed unmatched. CDR3 residues: CSARPPGLADNEQFF. In DNA form, the CDR3 reads TGCAGTGCTAGACCCCCGGGACTAGCGGACAATGAGCAGTTCTTC.

About this clonotype itself: One end of the junction varies from germline; a read error may be responsible. V usage is TRBV6-4 and J usage is TRBJ2-7; 10 nucleotides match TRBD1. The length of the CDR3 is 16 residues. In germline, CDR1 is MRHNA, CDR2 SNTAGT. The CDR3: CASSYSGDRGAYEQYF. CDR3 bases: TGTGCCAGCAGTTACTCCGGGGACAGGGGCGCATACGAGCAGTACTTC.

The rearrangement uses TRBV11-2 and TRBJ1-3; TRBD1 might be the D (5 bases). Trimming left V 3 bases short and J 4 bases short, with 13 bases between. The length of the CDR3 is 15 residues. Germline V gene sequence: CDR1 SGHAT, CDR2 FQNNGV. CDR3 sequence (DNA): TGTGCCAGCAGCTTCTCTGGGGGAACAGGAAACACCATATATTTT. It translates to CASSFSGGTGNTIYF. Looking up the rest from reference TRBV11-2 and TRBJ1-3 gives the full variable domain: EAGVAQSPRYKIIEKRQSVAFWCNPISGHATLYWYQQILGQGPKLLIQFQNNGVVDDSQLPKDRFSAERLKGVDSTLKIQPAKLEDSAVYLCASSFSGGTGNTIYFGEGSWLTVV.

This clonotype was detected a few times. This rearrangement joins TRBV29-1 to TRBJ1-3, with a weak D call TRBD1 (6 bases). This CDR3 region has 15 residues. Germline values: CDR1 SQVTM, CDR2 ANQGSEA. Trimming shortened V by 2 bases and J by 4 bases, and 15 bases separated the two germline ends. Here the CDR3 reads CSVEPIRGKGNTIYF. DNA for the CDR3: TGCAGCGTTGAACCGATCAGGGGCAAAGGAAACACCATATATTTT. The full variable domain, in which reference TRBV29-1 and TRBJ1-3 provide the parts outside the CDR3, is SAVISQKPSRDICQRGTSLTIQCQVDSQVTMMFWYRQQPGQSLTLIATANQGSEATYESGFVIDKFPISRPNLTFSTLTVSNMSPEDSSIYLCSVEPIRGKGNTIYFGEGSWLTVV.

The J gene is TRBJ2-7, the V gene TRBV28; 9 bases are a match to TRBD2. In germline, CDR1 is MDHEN, CDR2 SYDVKM. The CDR3 sequence is 14 residues long. Trimming at V came to 2 bases and at J to 6 bases, leaving 5 bases not matched to a gene. This CDR3 is CASSLVLAGFEQYF. The CDR3 DNA follows: TGTGCCAGCAGTTTAGTACTAGCGGGTTTCGAGCAGTACTTC.

This clonotype was seen more than once but under ten times. This chain joins TRBV9 and TRBJ2-3; perhaps TRBD1 as D (5 bases). Near its end, the DNA agrees better with TRBJ2-7, so the J call may be wrong. This CDR3 has 14 residues. From germline, CDR1 is SGDLS and CDR2 YYNGEE. The CDR3, as DNA: TGTGCCAGCAGCGTAGAAGGGGTATCCTACGAGCAGTACTTC. It codes for CASSVEGVSYEQYF.

The V and J genes are TRBV7-9 and TRBJ2-1; D possibly corresponds to TRBD2 (5 bases). From germline, CDR1 is SEHNR and CDR2 FQNEAQ (reference sequence). The CDR3 loop spans 16 amino acids. Trimming took off 5 bases at V and 5 bases at J, with 19 bases between the two ends. CDR3 in DNA: TGTGCCAGCAGCCCACCGACTATAAACGTACACAATGAGCAGTTCTTC. This sequence encodes CASSPPTINVHNEQFF.

A note on this clonotype: A single base separates this from a much larger clone, so it may be a read error. No conserved phenylalanine or tryptophan ends this CDR3, so it is likely a read error. The chain links TRBV30 to TRBJ2-1, with 8 bases lining up with TRBD2. With 4 bases clipped from V and 10 bases from J, the junction kept 9 bases outside the gene matches. CDR1 is GTSNPN and CDR2 is SVGIG in the germline V gene (reference sequence). The CDR3 is made up of 13 amino acids. CDR3 protein: CAWNIGGEWEQFL. The CDR3 coding sequence is TGTGCCTGGAATATCGGGGGGGAATGGGAGCAGTTCCTC.

The chain joins TRBV5-1 to TRBJ1-4; D may be TRBD1 (6 bases). This CDR3 comprises 15 residues. Looked up from germline, CDR1 is SGHRS and CDR2 is YFSETQ. The V end was cut by 0 bases, the J end by 4 bases, with 10 bases between. CDR3 amino acids: CASSLGQVDNEKLFF. Here the CDR3 DNA reads TGCGCCAGCAGCTTGGGACAGGTAGATAATGAAAAACTGTTTTTT.

This clonotype has a count of ten or more. The chain links TRBV6-5 to TRBJ2-7; 8 bases map to TRBD2. The germline V gene has CDR1 MNHEY and CDR2 SVGAGI. The V segment lost 0 bases and the J segment 3 bases; nucleotides outside the gene matches: 4. CDR3 length: 15 amino acids. The CDR3 loop is CASSYSSSGSYEQYF. The CDR3 nucleotides read TGTGCCAGCAGTTACTCGTCCAGCGGGAGCTACGAGCAGTACTTC.

Concerning this clonotype itself: A far larger clone is off by one base, so a read error is likely. V is TRBV5-1 and J is TRBJ2-1; either TRBD1 or TRBD2 may fit D (5 bases each). With the DNA end fitting TRBJ2-5 better, the J assignment may be wrong. Germline CDR1 and CDR2: SGHRS and YFSETQ. The CDR3 extends over 15 amino acids. CDR3 bases: TGCGCCAGCAGCCTTGAAGGCATCGGGGCGGAGACCCAGTACTTC. Its translation is CASSLEGIGAETQYF.

In this sample, this clonotype turned up many times. The rearrangement joins TRBV5-6 to TRBJ2-7; D ambiguous. Germline V gives CDR1 SGHDT, CDR2 YYEEEE. Trimming removed 3 bases at V and 0 bases at J, with 13 bases between. CDR3 size: 15 residues. This CDR3 reads CASSSPWGSSYEQYF. DNA for the CDR3: TGTGCCAGCAGCTCGCCCTGGGGTAGCTCCTACGAGCAGTACTTC.

This clonotype has a handful of counts. CDR3 coding DNA: TGCGCCAGCAGCCAAGAATTCGACACAGATACGCAGTATTTT. Amino acid sequence: CASSQEFDTDTQYF. The rearrangement links TRBV4-1 to TRBJ2-3; no firm D call. There are 14 residues in the CDR3. V was shortened by 0 bases and J by 2 bases, with 6 bases between the two germline ends. Germline V lookup: CDR1 MGHRA, CDR2 YSYEKL.

The table lists this clonotype with many counts. This chain's CDR3 is CSAGTGYGAGDYNEQFF. CDR3 bases: TGCAGTGCTGGGACAGGGTATGGGGCCGGGGATTACAATGAGCAGTTCTTC. The chain is built from TRBV20-1 and TRBJ2-1; 9 nucleotides agree with TRBD1. CDR1 is DFQATT and CDR2 is SNEGSKA in the germline V gene (reference sequence). V shed 5 bases, J shed 4 bases, and the junction held 15 bases outside the gene matches. This CDR3 has 17 amino acids.

A note on this clonotype: A single base separates this from a much larger clone, so it may be a read error. This chain links TRBV11-1 with TRBJ2-1; no reliable D call. In germline, CDR1 is SGHAT, CDR2 FQDESV (reference sequence). This CDR3 has 12 amino acids. Trimming removed 0 bases from V and 9 bases from J, with 6 bases in between. Written as DNA, the CDR3 is TGTGCCAGCAGCTTAGCGCCGGTTGAGCAGTTCTTC. It codes for CASSLAPVEQFF.

This clonotype is a singleton in its sample. The V and J genes are TRBV28 and TRBJ1-5; a possible D gene is TRBD1 (6 bases). Trimming pared 4 bases from V and 3 bases from J, leaving 13 bases between. Germline assignment: CDR1 MDHEN and CDR2 SYDVKM. This CDR3 is 15 amino acids long. The CDR3 DNA is TGTGCCAGCAGTTGGGGCCGGGACAACAATCAGCCCCAGCATTTT. This codes for CASSWGRDNNQPQHF.

The chain links TRBV27 to TRBJ1-3; no clear D gene. CDR3 length equals 14 residues. V was shortened by 3 bases and J by 0 bases, with 6 bases between the two germline ends. Germline CDR1 is MNHEY and CDR2 is SMNVEV (reference sequence). The CDR3 sequence is CASSLTSSGNTIYF. The CDR3 nucleotides are TGTGCCAGCAGTTTGACAAGCTCTGGAAACACCATATATTTT.

The V gene is TRBV29-1, the J gene TRBJ1-1, with a weak D call TRBD1 (5 bases). The CDR3 length is 13 residues. V lost 5 bases and J lost 1, with 11 bases in between. The germline V gene has CDR1 SQVTM and CDR2 ANQGSEA. Here the CDR3 reads CSVYRGTNTEAFF. The DNA for the CDR3 is TGCAGCGTTTACCGGGGGACGAACACTGAAGCTTTCTTT.

The rearrangement joins TRBV6-2 or TRBV6-3 to TRBJ1-1; TRBD1 might be the D (5 bases). Germline lookup yields CDR1 MNHEY and CDR2 SVGEGT. The length of the CDR3 is 13 residues. V was clipped by 7 bases and J by 5 bases, with 14 bases between them. The CDR3 nucleotides are TGTGCCAGCAAACTTGAGGGGTGGACTGAAGCTTTCTTT. This encodes CASKLEGWTEAFF.

The chain combines TRBV20-1 with TRBJ2-1, with 11 bases matching TRBD2. This CDR3 contains 17 residues. The V segment lost 0 bases and the J segment 4 bases; nucleotides outside the gene matches: 8. The germline gives CDR1 DFQATT, CDR2 SNEGSKA (reference sequence). The CDR3 is CSARDPPRLAGYNEQFF. The CDR3 nucleotides are TGCAGTGCTAGAGACCCCCCCAGACTAGCGGGGTACAATGAGCAGTTCTTC.

The count of this clonotype is one. Possible read error: a much larger clone is one base away. V usage is TRBV7-9 and J usage is TRBJ2-7; perhaps TRBD1 as D (8 bases). Germline CDR1 reads SEHNR; CDR2 reads FQNEAQ (reference sequence). The CDR3 is 13 amino acids. The CDR3 here is CATGQGGTYERYF. DNA for the CDR3: TGTGCCACCGGACAGGGAGGGACCTACGAGCGGTACTTC.